Following are 12 T cell receptor beta chains from one sample sequenced in a study of T cell changes during pregnancy in multiple sclerosis. Clones were sequenced by immunoSEQ multiplex PCR, and TCRdb holds only the in-frame ones, with some missing. Of around 71,000 clones in the sample, approximately 90% were seen once. This sample comprised peripheral blood, obtained in the third trimester of pregnancy. The receptors were gathered from a female donor with multiple sclerosis, enrolled in a pregnancy study.

Here the CDR3 reads CASSLREVSNYNEQFF. The CDR3 bases are TGTGCCAGCAGCTTGCGGGAGGTCTCAAACTACAATGAGCAGTTCTTC. This chain joins TRBV7-8 and TRBJ2-1; 8 bases are shared with TRBD2. The ends lost 3 bases at V and 3 bases at J; junction bases unmatched: 7. The length of the CDR3 is 16 residues. The germline gives CDR1 SGHVS, CDR2 FQNEAQ. Based on the CDR3 plus reference TRBV7-8 and TRBJ2-1, the full variable domain is GAGVSQSPRYKVAKRGQDVALRCDPISGHVSLFWYQQALGQGPEFLTYFQNEAQLDKSGLPSDRFFAERPEGSVSTLKIQRTQQEDSAVYLCASSLREVSNYNEQFFGPGTRLTVL.

The gene calls are TRBV12-5 and TRBJ2-3; a possible D gene is TRBD2 (5 bases). Between the trimmed V and J ends, which lost 1 base and 6 bases, there was a span of 17 bases. In germline, CDR1 is LGHNT, CDR2 FRNRAP. This CDR3 contains 16 residues. The CDR3 DNA sequence: TGTGCTAGTGGTTTGGGGGTGGGAGACGCCGGGGATACGCAGTATTTT. Its protein is CASGLGVGDAGDTQYF.

The gene calls are TRBV18 and TRBJ2-7, with 10 bases matching TRBD2. The CDR3 has 19 residues. Germline assignment: CDR1 KGHSH and CDR2 LQKENI. Unmatched junction bases numbered 15, after V lost 4 bases and J lost 0 bases. The CDR3 reads CASSRILASGSRDSYEQYF. The CDR3 nucleotides read TGTGCCAGCTCACGGATTTTGGCTAGCGGGAGTCGGGACTCCTACGAGCAGTACTTC. Based on the CDR3 plus reference TRBV18 and TRBJ2-7, the full variable domain is NAGVMQNPRHLVRRRGQEARLRCSPMKGHSHVYWYRQLPEEGLKFMVYLQKENIIDESGMPKERFSAEFPKEGPSILRIQQVVRGDSAAYFCASSRILASGSRDSYEQYFGPGTRLTVT.

V gene TRBV4-2 combines with J gene TRBJ2-1, with 12 bases aligning to TRBD2. This CDR3 comprises 21 residues. J lost 5 bases, V lost 2 bases, and 19 bases had no gene match. Looked up from germline, CDR1 is LGHNA and CDR2 is YNFKEQ. The CDR3 sequence: CASSQQSYGLAGGSINNEQFF. CDR3 coding DNA: TGTGCCAGCAGCCAACAATCCTACGGGCTAGCGGGAGGGAGCATCAACAATGAGCAGTTCTTC.

This sequence joins TRBV4-3 and TRBJ2-7, with 13 positions matching TRBD2. V was clipped by 0 bases and J by 3 bases; unmatched bases: 5. Germline values: CDR1 LGHNA, CDR2 YSLEER. The CDR3 is 17 amino acids. The CDR3 loop reads CASSQDRLAGGGYEQYF. CDR3 coding DNA: TGCGCCAGCAGCCAAGATCGACTAGCGGGAGGTGGCTACGAGCAGTACTTC.

The genes are TRBV14 and TRBJ1-2; D remains unclear. V lost 1 base and J 1 base, leaving 10 bases between the germline ends. The germline V gene has CDR1 SGHDN and CDR2 FVKESK. The CDR3 has 15 amino acids. The CDR3 spells CASSQGQAFNYGYTF. As DNA, the CDR3 is TGTGCCAGCAGCCAAGGTCAGGCCTTTAACTATGGCTACACCTTC. The complete variable domain, with remaining parts taken from reference TRBV14 and TRBJ1-2, reads EAGVTQFPSHSVIEKGQTVTLRCDPISGHDNLYWYRRVMGKEIKFLLHFVKESKQDESGMPNNRFLAERTGGTYSTLKVQPAELEDSGVYFCASSQGQAFNYGYTFGSGTRLTVV.

V and J are TRBV7-2 and TRBJ2-3; no definite D call. In germline, CDR1 is SGHTA, CDR2 FQGNSA. With 5 bases removed from V and 0 bases from J, the gap between germline ends came to 15 bases. This CDR3 region has 16 residues. The CDR3 bases are TGTGCCAGCAGCCGGCCGCGGCATTTTAGCACAGATACGCAGTATTTT. It encodes CASSRPRHFSTDTQYF.

The chain recombines TRBV18 with TRBJ2-7, with a weak D call TRBD1 (6 bases). The CDR3 is 15 amino acids. Germline values: CDR1 KGHSH, CDR2 LQKENI. V lost 4 bases to trimming and J lost 5 bases, with 18 bases between them. CDR3 bases: TGTGCCAGCTCACTCACGGCGCAGGGACACCACGAGCAGTACTTC. Amino acids: CASSLTAQGHHEQYF.

This chain links TRBV19 with TRBJ2-2, with a tentative D call TRBD2 (6 bases). The CDR3 has 16 amino acids. V was cut by 7 bases and J by 7 bases, with 22 bases left in between. Germline CDR1 and CDR2: LNHDA and SQIVND (reference sequence). The CDR3 protein is CASTPTWRGTGGELFF. Here the CDR3 DNA reads TGTGCCAGTACCCCAACGTGGAGAGGGACTGGCGGGGAGCTGTTTTTT. Full variable domain (missing parts from reference TRBV19 and TRBJ2-2): DGGITQSPKYLFRKEGQNVTLSCEQNLNHDAMYWYRQDPGQGLRLIYYSQIVNDFQKGDIAEGYSVSREKKESFPLTVTSAQKNPTAFYLCASTPTWRGTGGELFFGEGSRLTVL.

The CDR3 DNA reads as TGTGCCAGCAGATTACGTACCGGGGAGCTGTTTTTT. It is translated as CASRLRTGELFF. The gene calls are TRBV28 and TRBJ2-2; D uncertain. The CDR3 spans 12 residues. V was trimmed by 6 bases and J by 5 bases, leaving 7 bases between them. Germline V gene sequence: CDR1 MDHEN, CDR2 SYDVKM.

This chain joins TRBV4-1 and TRBJ2-1; D ambiguous. The length of the CDR3 is 15 residues. The V gene lost 0 bases and the J gene lost 3 bases, with 9 bases spanning the gap. CDR1 MGHRA and CDR2 YSYEKL come from the germline V gene. This chain's CDR3 is CASSQDLTYYNEQFF. In DNA, the CDR3 is TGCGCCAGCAGCCAAGATTTGACTTACTACAATGAGCAGTTCTTC.

The chain links TRBV19 to TRBJ1-1; tentatively, D is TRBD1 (6 bases). This CDR3 region has 17 residues. Germline V gives CDR1 LNHDA, CDR2 SQIVND (reference sequence). V was clipped by 2 bases and J by 5 bases, with 21 bases between them. The CDR3 sequence is CASSIYITRGVRTEAFF. As DNA, the CDR3 is TGTGCCAGTAGTATATACATAACCAGGGGAGTGAGAACTGAAGCTTTCTTT. The full variable domain, with the rest looked up from reference TRBV19 and TRBJ1-1, is DGGITQSPKYLFRKEGQNVTLSCEQNLNHDAMYWYRQDPGQGLRLIYYSQIVNDFQKGDIAEGYSVSREKKESFPLTVTSAQKNPTAFYLCASSIYITRGVRTEAFFGQGTRLTVV.